There are a few counts of the clone carrying this T cell receptor (beta chain). What it recognizes is unknown. These data are taken from a study of type 1 regulatory T cells. Study conclusions and caveats: Compared with non-type 1 regulatory T cells, type 1 regulatory T cells showed a more restricted TCR repertoire.

CDR3 length: 15 amino acids. Germline loops: CDR1 SGHRS, CDR2 YFSETQ. Trimming cost V 4 bases and J 7 bases; bases outside gene matches: 8. Using its own MiXCR run on the reads, TCRdb lists one record per CDR3 protein. The sample includes roughly 60,000 distinct CDR3 sequences, 62% of them seen just once. This sequence joins TRBV5-1 and TRBJ1-4, with 9 bases aligning to TRBD1. Sequencing used cultured non-Tr1 T cells, either the whole culture or a sorted T cell fraction (not recorded which). The TCR sequence derives from a human donor in good health. CDR3 nucleotides: TGCGCCAGCAGCCCGACTTCGGACAGGGGTGAAAAACTGTTTTTT. It yields the protein CASSPTSDRGEKLFF.